This is a list of T cell receptor beta chains from one sample in a study of shared clonotypes between healthy human individuals. Using immunoSEQ multiplex PCR, the repertoire was profiled, and TCRdb retains in-frame clones only, with some absent. The sample records approximately 1,000,000 clones, about 80% being singletons. Specimen: memory CD4+ T cells from PBMCs. The receptor set was obtained from a young man in good health. Some clones in this sample may be carry-over from other donors' samples. Both conserved end residues are part of each CDR3. Fields, in order: clone size, J gene, D gene, V gene, CDR3 protein, CDR3 DNA. A D gene is named only where the DNA matches it firmly. The size of a clone is reported for some rows only, either as once, few or many, or as a class for expanded clones.

once,TRBJ2-3,TRBD2,TRBV27,CASKRFGGRTSGMYTDTQYF,TGTGCCAGCAAACGGTTCGGCGGTAGGACTAGCGGGATGTACACAGATACGCAGTATTTT
.,TRBJ2-3,TRBD2,TRBV5-1,CASSWDRLAGLADTQYF,TGCGCCAGCAGCTGGGACCGACTAGCGGGATTGGCAGATACGCAGTATTTT
.,TRBJ1-3,.,TRBV21-1,CASSKAFNRQSSGNTIYF,TGTGCCAGCAGCAAAGCGTTTAACAGGCAGAGCTCTGGAAACACCATATATTTT
.,TRBJ2-7,TRBD2,TRBV11-2,CASSLTLLAGGLTEQYF,TGTGCCAGCAGCTTAACGCTCCTGGCGGGAGGGCTAACCGAGCAGTACTTC
.,TRBJ2-1,TRBD2,TRBV4-2,CASSREGVAGWNEQFF,TGTGCCAGCAGCCGTGAAGGGGTAGCGGGGTGGAATGAGCAGTTCTTC
.,TRBJ1-4,.,TRBV5-1,CASSLRYTNEKLFF,TGCGCCAGCAGCTTGAGATATACTAATGAAAAACTGTTTTTT
.,TRBJ2-1,.,TRBV7-9,CASSYSQGGFF,TGTGCCAGCAGCTACAGCCAGGGCGGGTTCTTC
few,TRBJ2-1,TRBD2,TRBV5-1,CASSPRTSGSYNEQFF,TGCGCCAGCAGCCCCCGGACTAGCGGTTCTTACAATGAGCAGTTCTTC
.,TRBJ2-1,TRBD2,TRBV4-2,CASSQERVGLALLWDEQFF,TGTGCCAGCAGCCAAGAAAGGGTTGGACTAGCGCTTTTATGGGATGAGCAGTTCTTC
.,TRBJ1-2,TRBD1,TRBV29-1,CSDGQGYGYTF,TGCAGCGACGGACAGGGATATGGCTACACCTTC
.,TRBJ1-5,.,TRBV30,CAWSVQSRPRHQPQHF,TGTGCCTGGAGTGTACAATCGAGGCCCCGGCATCAGCCCCAGCATTTT
.,TRBJ2-5,TRBD2,TRBV28,CASSPGLAGGETQYF,TGTGCCAGCAGCCCCGGACTAGCGGGAGGCGAGACCCAGTACTTC
.,TRBJ1-5,TRBD1,TRBV6-5,CASSYSQGGNQPQHF,TGTGCCAGCAGTTACTCTCAGGGGGGCAATCAGCCCCAGCATTTT
.,TRBJ2-5,TRBD2,TRBV9,CASSPKTGTSGRETQYF,TGTGCCAGCAGCCCCAAAACCGGGACTAGCGGGAGAGAGACCCAGTACTTC
.,TRBJ1-5,.,TRBV28,CASTLGGKSSNQPQHF,TGTGCCAGCACCCTTGGGGGTAAGAGTAGCAATCAGCCCCAGCATTTT
few,TRBJ1-5,.,TRBV6-1,CASRRRDAQGMPQHF,TGTGCCAGCAGGAGGCGGGACGCCCAAGGGATGCCCCAGCATTTT
.,TRBJ1-2,.,TRBV28,CASSLWAASMDGYTF,TGTGCCAGCAGTTTATGGGCAGCCTCTATGGATGGCTACACCTTC
.,TRBJ2-3,TRBD2,TRBV6-4,CASSEFPSGVSTDTQYF,TGTGCCAGCAGTGAGTTCCCTAGCGGGGTTAGCACAGATACGCAGTATTTT
.,TRBJ2-7,TRBD2,TRBV28,CASSLGTTSGAYEQYF,TGTGCCAGCAGTTTAGGGACGACTAGCGGAGCCTACGAGCAGTACTTC
once,TRBJ2-1,.,TRBV4-1,CASSPPSGRSYNEQFF,TGCGCCAGCAGCCCTCCGAGTGGTCGTAGCTACAATGAGCAGTTCTTC
.,TRBJ2-1,.,TRBV11-2,CASSPGVAVYNEQFF,TGTGCCAGCAGCCCTGGAGTAGCGGTATACAATGAGCAGTTCTTC
.,TRBJ2-7,TRBD2,TRBV6-6,CASSYGRLAGVGQYF,TGTGCCAGCAGTTACGGGAGGCTAGCGGGAGTCGGGCAGTACTTC
.,TRBJ2-1,TRBD2,TRBV5-1,CASSLRLAGGHNEQFF,TGCGCCAGCAGCTTGAGACTAGCGGGAGGGCACAATGAGCAGTTCTTC
.,TRBJ1-1,TRBD1,TRBV30,CAWSGAGTGAFANTEAFF,TGTGCCTGGAGTGGAGCCGGGACAGGGGCTTTCGCGAACACTGAAGCTTTCTTT
.,TRBJ2-5,.,TRBV25-1,CASSESGIRETQYF,TGTGCCAGCAGTGAATCCGGCATCCGAGAGACCCAGTACTTC
.,TRBJ2-7,.,TRBV2,CASTTGLSEQYF,TGTGCCAGCACTACGGGGCTCTCCGAGCAGTACTTC
once,TRBJ1-1,.,TRBV7-9,CASRLLNPNTEAFF,TGTGCCAGCAGGTTACTGAATCCGAACACTGAAGCTTTCTTT
.,TRBJ1-2,TRBD1,TRBV28,CASSFEGAAGYTF,TGTGCCAGCAGTTTTGAGGGGGCGGCTGGCTACACCTTC
.,TRBJ2-2,.,TRBV7-2,CASSLGLGNTGELFF,TGTGCCAGCAGCTTAGGCCTCGGGAACACCGGGGAGCTGTTTTTT
.,TRBJ1-2,.,TRBV5-1,CASTMLEGSGDGYTF,TGCGCCAGCACCATGCTGGAGGGCTCAGGAGATGGCTACACCTTC
.,TRBJ2-1,TRBD1,TRBV7-2,CASSQWGQHGDEQFF,TGTGCCAGCTCCCAGTGGGGACAGCATGGCGATGAGCAGTTCTTC
.,TRBJ1-2,.,TRBV11-2,CASSSSRGGTKGHYGYTF,TGTGCCAGCAGCTCATCAAGAGGAGGGACAAAAGGGCACTATGGCTACACCTTC
.,TRBJ2-3,TRBD2,TRBV10-3,CAIRASGEEGTQYF,TGTGCCATCAGAGCTAGCGGGGAGGAGGGGACGCAGTATTTT
.,TRBJ1-1,.,TRBV29-1,CSANPGGTEAFF,TGCAGCGCAAACCCGGGGGGCACTGAAGCTTTCTTT
.,TRBJ1-5,.,TRBV7-9,CASSLNADQPQHF,TGTGCCAGCAGCCTAAACGCAGATCAGCCCCAGCATTTT
.,TRBJ2-7,TRBD1,TRBV7-9,CASSTDRTAGEQYF,TGTGCCAGCAGCACGGACAGGACCGCTGGGGAGCAGTACTTC
.,TRBJ1-1,.,TRBV6-1,CASGAGQNTEAFF,TGTGCCAGCGGGGCAGGACAGAACACTGAAGCTTTCTTT
.,TRBJ1-2,.,TRBV28,CASSSLRGVGGYTF,TGTGCCAGCAGCAGCCTAAGGGGCGTAGGTGGCTACACCTTC
.,TRBJ2-1,TRBD2,TRBV29-1,CSVETSGAYNEQFF,TGCAGCGTTGAAACTAGCGGGGCCTACAATGAGCAGTTCTTC
.,TRBJ1-2,.,TRBV5-8,CASSLTMGVSYGYTF,TGTGCCAGCAGCCTCACCATGGGGGTCAGCTATGGCTACACCTTC
.,TRBJ2-5,TRBD2,TRBV18,CASSPRGSGSGETQYF,TGTGCCAGCTCGCCCCGGGGTAGCGGGAGCGGAGAGACCCAGTACTTC
.,TRBJ2-7,TRBD2,TRBV5-6,CASSSPTSGRDSYEQYF,TGTGCCAGCAGCTCCCCGACTAGCGGGAGGGACTCCTACGAGCAGTACTTC
.,TRBJ2-6,.,TRBV7-3,CASSSGNPGANVLTF,TGTGCCAGCAGCTCCGGGAACCCTGGGGCCAACGTCCTGACTTTC
.,TRBJ2-5,.,TRBV6-5,CASSSTTRGYQETQYF,TGTGCCAGCAGTTCTACGACACGGGGCTACCAAGAGACCCAGTACTTC
.,TRBJ1-2,TRBD1,TRBV5-1,CASSLRGGDYGYTF,TGCGCCAGCAGCTTGAGAGGGGGCGACTATGGCTACACCTTC
few,TRBJ2-5,.,TRBV20-1,CSAKKGETQYF,TGCAGTGCCAAAAAGGGCGAGACCCAGTACTTC
once,TRBJ1-5,.,TRBV28,CASSFSGQPQHF,TGTGCCAGCAGTTTCAGTGGGCAGCCCCAGCATTTT
few,TRBJ2-3,TRBD1,TRBV18,CASSLTGVGDTQYF,TGTGCCAGCTCCCTGACAGGGGTTGGAGATACGCAGTATTTT